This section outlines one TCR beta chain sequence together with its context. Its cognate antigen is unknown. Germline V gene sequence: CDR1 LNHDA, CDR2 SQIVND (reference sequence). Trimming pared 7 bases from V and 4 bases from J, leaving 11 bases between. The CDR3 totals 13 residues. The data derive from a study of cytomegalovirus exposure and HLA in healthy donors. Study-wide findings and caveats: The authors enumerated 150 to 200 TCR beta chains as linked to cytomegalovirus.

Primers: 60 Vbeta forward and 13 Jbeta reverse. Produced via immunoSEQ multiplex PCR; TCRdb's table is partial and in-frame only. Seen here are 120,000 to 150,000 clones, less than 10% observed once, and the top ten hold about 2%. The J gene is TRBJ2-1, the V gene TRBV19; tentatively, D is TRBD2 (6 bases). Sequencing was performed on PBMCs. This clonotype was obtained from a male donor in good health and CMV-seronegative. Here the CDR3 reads CASNLGGYNEQFF. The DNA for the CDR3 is TGTGCCAGTAATCTTGGAGGGTACAATGAGCAGTTCTTC.